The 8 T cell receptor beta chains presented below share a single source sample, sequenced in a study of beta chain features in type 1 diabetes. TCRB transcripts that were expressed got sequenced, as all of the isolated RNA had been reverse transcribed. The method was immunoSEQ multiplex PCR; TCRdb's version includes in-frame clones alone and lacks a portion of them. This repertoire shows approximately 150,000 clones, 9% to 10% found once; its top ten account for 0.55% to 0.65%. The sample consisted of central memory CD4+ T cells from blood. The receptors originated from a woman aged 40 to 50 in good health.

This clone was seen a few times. The CDR3 spells CASSSQVGEAFF. DNA for the CDR3: TGTGCCAGCAGCTCTCAGGTGGGTGAAGCTTTCTTT. The chain recombines TRBV7-2 with TRBJ1-1; no reliable D call. CDR1 is SGHTA and CDR2 is FQGNSA in the germline V gene. The CDR3 sequence is 12 residues long. V shed 4 bases and J shed 7 bases, with 10 bases lying between them.

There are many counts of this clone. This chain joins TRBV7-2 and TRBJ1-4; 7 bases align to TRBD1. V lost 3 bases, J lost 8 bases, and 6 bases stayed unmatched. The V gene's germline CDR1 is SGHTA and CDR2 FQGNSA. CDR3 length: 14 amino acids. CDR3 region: CASSFDRAGEKLFF. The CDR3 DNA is TGTGCCAGCAGCTTCGACAGGGCAGGAGAAAAACTGTTTTTT. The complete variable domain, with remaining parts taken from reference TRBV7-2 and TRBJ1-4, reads GAGVSQSPSNKVTEKGKDVELRCDPISGHTALYWYRQSLGQGLEFLIYFQGNSAPDKSGLPSDRFSAERTGGSVSTLTIQRTQQEDSAVYLCASSFDRAGEKLFFGSGTQLSVL.

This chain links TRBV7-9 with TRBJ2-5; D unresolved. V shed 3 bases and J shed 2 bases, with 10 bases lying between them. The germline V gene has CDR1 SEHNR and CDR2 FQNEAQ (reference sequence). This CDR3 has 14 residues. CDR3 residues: CASSLSGKQETQYF. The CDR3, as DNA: TGTGCCAGCAGCTTGTCCGGTAAACAAGAGACCCAGTACTTC.

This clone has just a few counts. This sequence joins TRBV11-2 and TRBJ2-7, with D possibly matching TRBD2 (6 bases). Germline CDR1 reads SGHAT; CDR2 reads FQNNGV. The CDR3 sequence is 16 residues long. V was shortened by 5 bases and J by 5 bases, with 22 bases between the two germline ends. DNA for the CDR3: TGTGCCAGCAGCCCTCCCGCAGGGACTGAGACCCACGAGCAGTACTTC. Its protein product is CASSPPAGTETHEQYF.

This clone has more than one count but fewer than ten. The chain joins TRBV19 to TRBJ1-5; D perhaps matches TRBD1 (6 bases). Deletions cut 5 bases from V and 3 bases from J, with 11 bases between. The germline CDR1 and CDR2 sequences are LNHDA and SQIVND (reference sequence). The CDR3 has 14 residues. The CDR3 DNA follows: TGTGCCAGTAGTTCACAGGGAAACAATCAGCCCCAGCATTTT. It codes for CASSSQGNNQPQHF.

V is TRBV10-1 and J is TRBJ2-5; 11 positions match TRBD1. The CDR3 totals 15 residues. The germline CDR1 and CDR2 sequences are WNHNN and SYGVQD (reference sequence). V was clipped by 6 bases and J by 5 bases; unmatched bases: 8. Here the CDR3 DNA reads TGCGCCAGCAGCCGCGGACAGGGGGCGATTGAGACCCAGTACTTC. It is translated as CASSRGQGAIETQYF.

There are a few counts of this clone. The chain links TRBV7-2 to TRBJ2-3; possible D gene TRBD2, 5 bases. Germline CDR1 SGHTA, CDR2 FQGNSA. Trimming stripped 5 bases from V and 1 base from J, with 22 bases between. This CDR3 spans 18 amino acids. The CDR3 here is CASSLDGVFTAGTDTQYF. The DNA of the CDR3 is TGTGCCAGCAGCCTAGACGGGGTCTTTACGGCGGGCACAGATACGCAGTATTTT.

The CDR3 nucleotides read TGTGCCAGTAGTATACTAGCGGGGGCCGCGAACACCGGGGAGCTGTTTTTT. Protein: CASSILAGAANTGELFF. The J gene is TRBJ2-2, the V gene TRBV19, with TRBD2 matching over 10 bases. This CDR3 contains 17 residues. CDR1 is LNHDA, CDR2 SQIVND, per germline (reference sequence). J gave up 0 bases and V 2 bases, and 3 bases lay outside the gene matches. Using reference TRBV19 and TRBJ2-2 for the parts outside the CDR3, the full variable domain is DGGITQSPKYLFRKEGQNVTLSCEQNLNHDAMYWYRQDPGQGLRLIYYSQIVNDFQKGDIAEGYSVSREKKESFPLTVTSAQKNPTAFYLCASSILAGAANTGELFFGEGSRLTVL.